This TCR beta chain was observed in a study of identical twins. Study results and caveats: Twin-shared out-of-frame alpha sequences showed excess low generation probability.

V trimming: 0 bases; J trimming: 7 bases; junction bases outside the gene matches: 9. CDR1 SGHDT and CDR2 YYEEEE come from the germline V gene. The CDR3 totals 16 residues. TCRdb re-called the 5' RACE reads with MiXCR, one entry per CDR3 protein. This table has 450,000 to 650,000 distinct CDR3 sequences, around 15% appearing once. Concerning this clonotype: Its antigen remains unidentified.

The data were also submitted as part of a second study, on yellow fever vaccine responses in identical twins.

The sample comprised CD4+ T cells sorted from blood. The TCR was taken from a young woman in good health. This rearrangement joins TRBV5-6 to TRBJ2-1; 8 bases are shared with TRBD2. DNA for the CDR3: TGTGCCAGCAGCTTGGCCGTCGGGAGGGCCGGAAATGAGCAGTTCTTC. It translates to CASSLAVGRAGNEQFF.